This T cell receptor (beta chain) originates from a study of response to subunit inactivated influenza vaccine. TCRdb ran MiXCR on the RT-PCR reads and lists one entry per CDR3 protein. The data contain about 800,000 distinct CDR3 sequences, 21% of them singletons. This clonotype was found a few times. The antigen remains unidentified. Overall study findings and caveats: Authors suggested few new T cells are recruited by each seasonal influenza vaccination.

The CDR3 covers 17 residues. From germline, CDR1 is KGHDR and CDR2 SFDVKD. V was clipped by 3 bases and J by 4 bases, with 18 bases between them. The chain uses TRBV24-1 and TRBJ2-1; maybe TRBD2 (6 bases). The sequence derives from a man in his fifties or sixties who received an inactivated influenza vaccine. The starting material was PBMCs from blood, obtained 5 days after vaccination. The CDR3, as DNA: TGTGCCACCAGTGATACCCGGCGGGGCTACATTTACAATGAGCAGTTCTTC. Translation gives CATSDTRRGYIYNEQFF.